This TCR beta chain was sequenced in a study of vaccination and CD4 T cells after COVID-19. The treatment denotes: roughly 11-day PBMC culture with coronavirus spike peptide pools or control peptides (ViraFEST assay). CD4+ T cells that had been cultured provided DNA sequenced with the Oncomine TCR Beta short-read assay. From the PCR reads, TCRdb called clonotypes with MiXCR, one entry per CDR3 protein. The top ten clones hold over 5% of a sample with 20,000 to 30,000 distinct CDR3 sequences, roughly 50% of them seen once. Details on this clonotype: The antigen remains undetermined. One end of the junction fails to match germline, which may point to a read error.

CDR1 and CDR2 (germline): DFQATT, SNEGSKA (reference sequence). This CDR3 spans 15 amino acids. The sequencing input was CD4+ T cells from blood, cultured in vitro. The rearrangement joins TRBV20-1 to TRBJ1-6; D is perhaps TRBD1 (5 bases). This clonotype was sampled from a human donor who had recovered from COVID-19. The CDR3 DNA sequence: TGCAGTGCCCGGAAAGACAGCTCCCATAATTCACCCCTCCACTTT. Translation gives CSARKDSSHNSPLHF.